The clone carrying this TCR beta chain was found a few times. CDR1 is LGHNA and CDR2 is YSLEER in the germline V gene. The V end was cut by 0 bases, the J end by 10 bases, with 21 bases between. The CDR3 sequence is 17 residues long. The entry originates in a study of blood T cell repertoires in COVID-19. Clones were sequenced by immunoSEQ multiplex PCR, and TCRdb holds only the in-frame ones, with some missing. The repertoire holds 200,000 to 300,000 clones, around 88% seen once, with around 1.2% in the top ten. Material for sequencing was PBMCs or T cells enriched from blood (not recorded which). The TCR originated in a woman aged 40 to 55 with acute COVID-19. The chain is built from TRBV4-3 and TRBJ1-4; D unresolved. The CDR3 is CASSQEWVGSYSRKLFF. The CDR3 bases are TGCGCCAGCAGCCAAGAATGGGTGGGTTCTTACAGCAGAAAACTGTTTTTT.